Listed below are T cell receptor beta chains from one sample, sequenced in a study of shared clonotypes between healthy human individuals. Sequencing used immunoSEQ multiplex PCR; TCRdb keeps in-frame clones, though not all of them. The data contain about 2.4 million clones, roughly nine tenths of them singletons. The sequenced sample was naive CD4+ T cells sorted from blood. These receptor sequences come from a man between 18 and 35 years old in good health. The CDR3 runs from the conserved cysteine through the conserved F or W. The D gene is left open where the match is weak. The listing skips clone size in some rows; elsewhere it reads once, few, many or a size class.

TRBJ2-2,TRBV19,.,TRBD1,CASTPGTANTGELFF,TGTGCCAGTACCCCCGGGACAGCGAACACCGGGGAGCTGTTTTTT
TRBJ2-1,TRBV7-2,once,.,CASSLSASIYNEQFF,TGTGCCAGCAGCTTATCCGCTAGCATCTACAATGAGCAGTTCTTC
TRBJ2-7,TRBV2,.,.,CASSEAGYEQYF,TGTGCCAGCAGTGAAGCCGGGTACGAGCAGTACTTC
TRBJ2-1,TRBV21-1,.,.,CASSKVVQGVRDNEQFF,TGTGCCAGCAGCAAAGTCGTGCAGGGAGTTCGGGACAATGAGCAGTTCTTC
TRBJ2-1,TRBV5-3,.,TRBD2,CARSLALAGAGERNEQFF,TGTGCCAGAAGCTTGGCCCTAGCGGGGGCCGGGGAACGCAATGAGCAGTTCTTC
TRBJ2-7,TRBV5-6,.,TRBD1,CASSSWDSPYEQYF,TGTGCCAGCAGCTCGTGGGACAGTCCCTACGAGCAGTACTTC
TRBJ1-6,TRBV7-9,.,.,CASSLERKNSPLHF,TGTGCCAGCAGCTTAGAAAGAAAGAATTCACCCCTCCACTTT
TRBJ2-7,TRBV28,.,.,CASSPSLGAGRYEQYF,TGTGCCAGCAGTCCCTCTCTCGGGGCAGGGAGATACGAGCAGTACTTC
TRBJ1-2,TRBV10-3,.,.,CAISEGTSYGYTF,TGTGCCATCAGTGAGGGGACATCATATGGCTACACCTTC
TRBJ1-1,TRBV5-4,.,.,CASRLDSYTEAFF,TGTGCCAGCAGGTTGGACAGTTACACTGAAGCTTTCTTT
TRBJ2-3,TRBV9,.,TRBD2,CASSGRDYSTDTQYF,TGTGCCAGCAGCGGCCGGGACTATAGCACAGATACGCAGTATTTT
TRBJ1-2,TRBV28,.,TRBD1,CASSFSDRFYGYTF,TGTGCCAGCAGTTTCTCGGACAGGTTCTATGGCTACACCTTC
TRBJ1-6,TRBV15,once,.,CATSRGEGGLGGSPLHF,TGTGCCACCAGCAGAGGGGAGGGGGGATTAGGAGGTTCACCCCTCCACTTT
TRBJ2-1,TRBV19,.,TRBD2,CASSISSSGSHNEQFF,TGTGCCAGTAGTATCTCATCTAGCGGGAGTCACAATGAGCAGTTCTTC
TRBJ2-3,TRBV13,.,TRBD2,CASTRSPSGKGAADTQYF,TGTGCCAGCACCCGAAGCCCTAGCGGGAAAGGGGCCGCAGATACGCAGTATTTT
TRBJ1-1,TRBV5-1,.,TRBD1,CASSMTGGAGTEAFF,TGCGCCAGCAGCATGACAGGGGGCGCGGGCACTGAAGCTTTCTTT
TRBJ2-5,TRBV5-1,.,TRBD2,CASSLAGGNGETQYF,TGCGCCAGCAGCTTAGCGGGAGGGAATGGAGAGACCCAGTACTTC
TRBJ2-2,TRBV2,.,.,CASGKADSTGELFF,TGTGCCAGCGGGAAGGCAGATTCCACCGGGGAGCTGTTTTTT
TRBJ2-7,TRBV19,.,TRBD2,CASSPRTSGVLYEQYF,TGTGCCAGTAGTCCACGGACTAGCGGGGTCCTGTACGAGCAGTACTTC
TRBJ1-1,TRBV18,few,.,CASSPQLMNTEAFF,TGTGCCAGCTCACCCCAGTTAATGAACACTGAAGCTTTCTTT
TRBJ1-1,TRBV2,.,.,CASSDRGFTEAFF,TGTGCCAGCAGTGACCGAGGTTTCACTGAAGCTTTCTTT
TRBJ1-6,TRBV10-3,.,TRBD1,CAISTGGNNSPLHF,TGTGCCATCAGCACAGGGGGTAACAATTCACCCCTCCACTTT
TRBJ2-7,TRBV30,.,.,CAWSFGTYEQYF,TGTGCCTGGAGTTTTGGCACCTACGAGCAGTACTTC
TRBJ2-3,TRBV2,.,TRBD1,CASDRDRRTDTQYF,TGTGCCAGCGACCGGGACAGACGCACAGATACGCAGTATTTT
TRBJ2-7,TRBV5-8,.,.,CASSLRGVNSYEQYF,TGTGCCAGCAGTTTGAGAGGGGTAAATTCCTACGAGCAGTACTTC
TRBJ1-3,TRBV19,.,.,CASIPPQGVGNTIYF,TGTGCCAGTATCCCGCCACAGGGCGTTGGAAACACCATATATTTT
TRBJ2-7,TRBV6-5,.,.,CASAGEKVYEQYF,TGTGCCAGCGCCGGCGAAAAAGTCTACGAGCAGTACTTC
TRBJ2-5,TRBV19,once,TRBD1,CASSIGTGKKETQYF,TGTGCCAGTAGTATTGGGACAGGGAAAAAAGAGACCCAGTACTTC
TRBJ2-5,TRBV28,.,.,CASSFLDETQYF,TGTGCCAGCAGTTTCTTGGATGAGACCCAGTACTTC
TRBJ1-5,TRBV5-4,.,.,CASSSFREPNQPQHF,TGTGCCAGCAGCTCTTTCCGGGAGCCAAATCAGCCCCAGCATTTT
TRBJ1-1,TRBV10-3,.,TRBD1,CAISERGQGDTEAFF,TGTGCCATCAGTGAGAGGGGACAGGGGGACACTGAAGCTTTCTTT
TRBJ2-5,TRBV7-8,.,TRBD2,CASSLGLAGVYQETQYF,TGTGCCAGCAGCTTGGGACTAGCGGGGGTTTACCAAGAGACCCAGTACTTC
TRBJ1-4,TRBV5-6,.,.,CASSLTGSDEKLFF,TGTGCCAGCAGCTTGACAGGATCCGATGAAAAACTGTTTTTT
TRBJ2-3,TRBV7-8,.,TRBD1,CASSFYRDRGTDTQYF,TGTGCCAGCAGCTTCTACCGGGACAGGGGCACAGATACGCAGTATTTT
TRBJ2-5,TRBV2,.,.,CASRDSGGKTQYF,TGTGCCAGCAGAGATAGCGGAGGGAAGACCCAGTACTTC
TRBJ2-7,TRBV10-3,.,.,CAIKDSESSYEQYF,TGTGCCATCAAAGACTCGGAAAGCTCCTACGAGCAGTACTTC
TRBJ2-2,TRBV27,.,TRBD1,CASGQGTWYDSSGELFF,TGTGCCAGCGGACAGGGGACGTGGTACGATTCGTCCGGGGAGCTGTTTTTT
TRBJ2-3,TRBV18,.,.,CASSPGSQDTQYF,TGTGCCAGCTCACCCGGATCCCAAGATACGCAGTATTTT
TRBJ2-3,TRBV10-1,.,TRBD2,CASSEGLAATDTQYF,TGCGCCAGCAGTGAGGGGCTAGCGGCAACAGATACGCAGTATTTT
TRBJ2-7,TRBV10-1,.,.,CASSAGGAYEQYF,TGCGCCAGCAGCGCAGGGGGGGCCTACGAGCAGTACTTC
TRBJ2-7,TRBV6-1,.,TRBD2,CASSELAGAFEQYF,TGTGCCAGCAGTGAACTAGCGGGAGCATTCGAGCAGTACTTC
TRBJ1-2,TRBV10-3,.,TRBD1,CAITDRAGYTF,TGTGCCATCACCGACAGGGCTGGCTACACCTTC
TRBJ1-4,TRBV11-2,.,.,CASSPFQGTNEKLFF,TGTGCCAGCAGCCCTTTCCAGGGGACTAATGAAAAACTGTTTTTT
TRBJ2-5,TRBV5-1,.,.,CASQSQKGETQYF,TGCGCCAGCCAAAGCCAGAAAGGGGAGACCCAGTACTTC
TRBJ2-7,TRBV5-1,.,.,CASRGGTNYEQYF,TGCGCCAGCAGGGGCGGGACAAACTACGAGCAGTACTTC
TRBJ2-2,TRBV4-1,once,TRBD2,CASSLKREGRGTGELFF,TGCGCCAGCAGCCTGAAGAGGGAGGGGAGAGGGACCGGGGAGCTGTTTTTT
TRBJ2-2,TRBV18,.,TRBD1,CASSTGTGDSGELFF,TGTGCCAGCTCAACCGGGACAGGGGACTCCGGGGAGCTGTTTTTT
TRBJ1-3,TRBV16,.,TRBD1,CASSLLTGQVGNTIYF,TGTGCCAGCAGCCTCCTCACGGGACAGGTTGGAAACACCATATATTTT
TRBJ1-1,TRBV19,.,.,CASSFGQLDTEAFF,TGTGCCAGTAGTTTTGGACAGTTGGACACTGAAGCTTTCTTT
TRBJ2-7,TRBV19,once,TRBD1,CASSIDYRGYEQYF,TGTGCCAGTAGTATAGATTACAGGGGCTACGAGCAGTACTTC
TRBJ2-1,TRBV25-1,.,.,CASSEGQRKQFF,TGTGCCAGCAGTGAAGGTCAGAGAAAGCAGTTCTTC
TRBJ1-5,TRBV28,.,TRBD1,CASSTPDRVNQPQHF,TGTGCCAGCAGTACCCCGGACAGGGTAAATCAGCCCCAGCATTTT
TRBJ2-7,TRBV19,.,TRBD2,CASRPVAGALYEQYF,TGTGCCAGTAGGCCTGTAGCGGGAGCTCTCTACGAGCAGTACTTC
TRBJ2-7,TRBV6-5,.,TRBD1,CASSYYGQGAYEQYF,TGTGCCAGCAGTTACTATGGGCAGGGGGCCTACGAGCAGTACTTC
TRBJ1-5,TRBV28,once,.,CASSLGGARTRQAQHF,TGTGCCAGCAGTTTAGGTGGGGCCAGGACGCGTCAGGCCCAGCATTTT